Following are 26 T cell receptor beta chains from one sample sequenced in a study of post-analysis software for immune sequencing data. Study observations and caveats: A handful of TRBV segments appeared more often in patients than in controls, and TRBV5-6, TRBV5-1 and TRBV20-1 were among these.

Antigens of these TCRs are unknown. Tagging with unique molecular identifiers was a feature of the TCR beta cDNA libraries. TCRdb used MiXCR to reprocess the PCR reads, holding one entry per CDR3 protein. The sample contains over 300,000 distinct CDR3 sequences, less than 35% of which appear only once. Sample: blood. All receptors derive from a girl under 18 with multiple sclerosis.

There are a few counts of this clonotype. A far larger clone lies a single base away; this is likely a read error. The chain couples TRBV7-2 to TRBJ2-5, with D unclear. The last part of the DNA fits TRBJ2-7 better; the J call may be wrong. The germline gives CDR1 SGHTA, CDR2 FQGNSA. The CDR3 spans 12 residues. The CDR3 loop is CASSLGSHEQYF. As DNA, the CDR3 is TGTGCCAGCAGCTTGGGATCCCACGAGCAGTACTTC.

This clonotype was recorded a few times. J is TRBJ2-1 and V is TRBV5-1; the D is unclear. V was cut by 0 bases and J by 7 bases, with 11 bases left in between. Germline V gene sequence: CDR1 SGHRS, CDR2 YFSETQ. CDR3 size: 14 residues. This CDR3 is CASSLVVGENEQFF. The CDR3 region has the DNA TGCGCCAGCAGCTTGGTGGTAGGAGAAAATGAGCAGTTCTTC.

This clonotype was counted between two and nine times. The genes are TRBV20-1 and TRBJ2-1, with 13 bases lining up with TRBD2. Trimming at V came to 0 bases and at J to 9 bases, leaving 5 bases not matched to a gene. Germline V CDR1 and CDR2: DFQATT, SNEGSKA (reference sequence). CDR3 length equals 15 residues. This CDR3 reads CSARDRGLAGSEQFF. The CDR3 DNA follows: TGCAGTGCTAGAGATCGGGGACTAGCGGGGAGTGAGCAGTTCTTC.

This clonotype came up a few times. The rearrangement uses TRBV6-2 or TRBV6-3 and TRBJ1-2; D gene ambiguous. Per the germline V gene, CDR1 is MNHEY and CDR2 is SVGEGT. Trimming left V 7 bases short and J 3 bases short, with 12 bases between. The CDR3 runs 13 residues. The CDR3 region has the DNA TGTGCCAGCAAGGAGGCCTGGGACTATGGCTACACCTTC. This gives the protein CASKEAWDYGYTF.

About this clonotype: An end of the junction differs from the germline gene, which may be a read error. The V and J genes are TRBV7-8 and TRBJ2-7; D ambiguous. CDR3 length: 14 residues. CDR1 SGHVS and CDR2 FQNEAQ come from the germline V gene. The CDR3 loop reads CTSSLTGNSYEQYF. For the CDR3, the DNA is TGTACCAGCAGCTTAACTGGGAACTCCTACGAGCAGTACTTC.

Many counts were recorded for this clonotype. V is TRBV25-1 and J is TRBJ1-2; TRBD1 is a possible D gene (6 bases). V gave up 5 bases and J gave up 4 bases, with 17 bases separating them. CDR3 size: 15 residues. Germline lookup yields CDR1 MGHDK and CDR2 SYGVNS. The CDR3 DNA sequence: TGTGCCAGCAGTAGATCCCCGGGACACATCTATGGCTACACCTTC. Translating it yields CASSRSPGHIYGYTF.

This chain uses TRBV7-9 with TRBJ2-5; TRBD1 aligns across 7 bases. The DNA end is more similar to TRBJ2-7, so the J call may be wrong. CDR1 is SEHNR and CDR2 is FQNEAQ in the germline V gene (reference sequence). The CDR3 covers 14 residues. Here the CDR3 DNA reads TGTGCCAGCAGCTCCAGCCCCCACAGGGGCGAGCAGTACTTC. This gives the protein CASSSSPHRGEQYF.

This clonotype was detected only a few times. J is TRBJ2-1 and V is TRBV5-1, with D uncertain. CDR1 is SGHRS, CDR2 YFSETQ, per germline. Deletions cut 4 bases from V and 9 bases from J, with 14 bases between. This CDR3 region has 13 residues. The CDR3 protein is CASSATNSGEQFF. CDR3 DNA: TGCGCCAGCAGCGCAACCAATTCTGGTGAGCAGTTCTTC. Filled out from reference TRBV5-1 and TRBJ2-1, the complete variable domain reads KAGVTQTPRYLIKTRGQQVTLSCSPISGHRSVSWYQQTPGQGLQFLFEYFSETQRNKGNFPGRFSGRQFSNSRSEMNVSTLELGDSALYLCASSATNSGEQFFGPGTRLTVL.

The table lists this clonotype with a few counts. V and J are TRBV5-1 and TRBJ2-1; D unresolved. CDR1 is SGHRS, CDR2 YFSETQ, per germline. Trimming cost V 4 bases and J 7 bases, with 12 bases left between them. The CDR3 length is 13 residues. This chain's CDR3 is CASSGLVMNEQFF. CDR3 sequence (DNA): TGCGCCAGCAGCGGGTTAGTGATGAATGAGCAGTTCTTC.

This CDR3 is CASSLGGGGTYGYTF. CDR3 DNA sequence: TGTGCCAGCAGCTTGGGAGGAGGGGGCACCTATGGCTACACCTTC. J is TRBJ1-2 and V is TRBV7-9, with 7 bases lining up with TRBD1. CDR3 length equals 15 residues. Trimming cost V 3 bases and J 4 bases; bases outside gene matches: 8. Germline CDR1 and CDR2: SEHNR and FQNEAQ (reference sequence). The entire variable domain, with the rest obtained from reference TRBV7-9 and TRBJ1-2, is as follows: DTGVSQNPRHKITKRGQNVTFRCDPISEHNRLYWYRQTLGQGPEFLTYFQNEAQLEKSRLLSDRFSAERPKGSFSTLEIQRTEQGDSAMYLCASSLGGGGTYGYTFGSGTRLTVV.

The chain uses TRBV29-1 and TRBJ2-2; D is unclear. Trimming stripped 5 bases from V and 4 bases from J, with 11 bases between. CDR1 is SQVTM and CDR2 is ANQGSEA in the germline V gene. The CDR3 runs 13 residues. The CDR3 DNA follows: TGCAGCGTTATCATGAGACCCACCGGGGAGCTGTTTTTT. Translating gives CSVIMRPTGELFF.

The gene calls are TRBV7-9 and TRBJ2-7; the match to TRBD2 covers 11 bases. Per the germline V gene, CDR1 is SEHNR and CDR2 is FQNEAQ (reference sequence). The CDR3 length is 18 residues. Trimming cost V 5 bases and J 4 bases; bases outside gene matches: 16. The chain's CDR3 is CASSSNSRLAGLKYEQYF. Here the CDR3 DNA reads TGTGCCAGCAGCAGTAACAGCAGACTAGCGGGGCTTAAGTACGAGCAGTACTTC.

This chain connects TRBV6-5 to TRBJ1-2; D remains unclear. Trimming stripped 7 bases from V and 2 bases from J, with 11 bases between. CDR3 length equals 13 residues. The V gene's germline CDR1 is MNHEY and CDR2 SVGAGI. The CDR3 loop is CASTLNGNYGYTF. The CDR3 nucleotides read TGTGCCAGCACTCTTAACGGGAACTATGGCTACACCTTC.

This sequence joins TRBV14 and TRBJ2-7; possibly TRBD2 for D (5 bases). Trimming stripped 1 base from V and 2 bases from J, with 9 bases between. Germline assignment: CDR1 SGHDN and CDR2 FVKESK. The CDR3 covers 14 residues. CDR3 loop: CASSQAGYAYEQYF. For the CDR3, the DNA is TGTGCCAGCAGCCAAGCGGGGTACGCCTACGAGCAGTACTTC.

This clonotype was recorded once. The chain employs TRBV10-3 and TRBJ1-1; D perhaps matches TRBD1 (5 bases). The germline V gene has CDR1 ENHRY and CDR2 SYGVKD. Trimming left V 5 bases short and J 4 bases short, with 17 bases between. This CDR3 is built from 15 residues. CDR3 DNA sequence: TGTGCCATCAGTTCCCGAGGCCTGGGGGGCACTGAAGCTTTCTTT. Protein product: CAISSRGLGGTEAFF.

The chain employs TRBV7-2 and TRBJ2-3, with a weak D call TRBD2 (6 bases). CDR1 SGHTA and CDR2 FQGNSA come from the germline V gene. The CDR3 contains 13 residues. CDR3: CATQREAPDTQYF. DNA of the CDR3: TGTGCTACGCAGAGGGAGGCCCCAGATACGCAGTATTTT.

The chain combines TRBV7-3 with TRBJ2-3; possible D gene TRBD2, 6 bases. Germline CDR1 is SGHTA and CDR2 is FQGTGA. CDR3 length: 16 amino acids. V lost 5 bases and J lost 2, with 17 bases in between. The CDR3 nucleotides read TGTGCCAGCAGCAATCGACTAGGCGGGGTCACAGATACGCAGTATTTT. Its translation is CASSNRLGGVTDTQYF.

This clonotype was counted a single time. This chain connects TRBV4-1 to TRBJ1-1; TRBD1 is a possible D gene (6 bases). The CDR3 totals 18 residues. Per germline, CDR1 MGHRA and CDR2 YSYEKL. V dropped 0 bases and J dropped 2 bases, with 19 bases sitting between them. The CDR3 spells CASSQDWGQRTVNTEAFF. The CDR3 DNA reads as TGCGCCAGCAGCCAAGATTGGGGCCAGAGGACAGTCAACACTGAAGCTTTCTTT.

The chain combines TRBV29-1 with TRBJ2-6, with D maybe TRBD2 (5 bases). The CDR3 spans 15 residues. Trimming took 6 bases from V and 0 from J, leaving 12 bases between them. The germline gives CDR1 SQVTM, CDR2 ANQGSEA. The CDR3 sequence: CSVQLGVSGANVLTF. The CDR3 coding sequence is TGCAGCGTCCAACTCGGGGTCTCTGGGGCCAACGTCCTGACTTTC.

CDR3 in amino acids: CASSRRGRGEGGYTF. CDR3 in DNA: TGTGCCAGCAGCCGGAGGGGGCGAGGCGAGGGTGGCTACACCTTC. The genes are TRBV4-2 and TRBJ1-2; TRBD1 aligns across 7 bases. The CDR3 contains 15 residues. V was pared by 4 bases and J by 7 bases, with 12 bases of the junction left unmatched. The germline V gene encodes CDR1 LGHNA and CDR2 YNFKEQ.

This sequence joins TRBV30 and TRBJ2-7; maybe TRBD1 (6 bases). The germline CDR1 and CDR2 sequences are GTSNPN and SVGIG (reference sequence). V was shortened by 2 bases and J by 3 bases, with 17 bases between the two germline ends. CDR3 size: 15 residues. This CDR3 reads CAWSSSGQGHYEQYF. In DNA, the CDR3 is TGTGCCTGGAGTTCGTCGGGGCAGGGACACTACGAGCAGTACTTC.

This clonotype was observed a few times. The rearrangement uses TRBV20-1 and TRBJ2-7; 8 nucleotides match TRBD1. Looked up from germline, CDR1 is DFQATT and CDR2 is SNEGSKA (reference sequence). Trimming took 5 bases from V and 2 from J; bases not matched to a gene: 5. This CDR3 region has 13 residues. As DNA, the CDR3 is TGCAGTGCTGGAGGGACAGGAGCCTACGAGCAGTACTTC. It encodes CSAGGTGAYEQYF.

The chain combines TRBV6-1 with TRBJ2-1, with 10 bases lining up with TRBD2. Germline trimming cut 9 bases from V and 8 bases from J; bases unmatched to any gene: 13. Per the germline V gene, CDR1 is MNHNS and CDR2 is SASEGT. The CDR3 is 15 amino acids. CDR3 in DNA: TGTGCCAGTAGTCGCTTAGCGGGGGGCCTGGATGAGCAGTTCTTC. Translated: CASSRLAGGLDEQFF.

This clonotype was counted a few times. This chain connects TRBV27 to TRBJ1-5, with D maybe TRBD1 (6 bases). Germline values: CDR1 MNHEY, CDR2 SMNVEV (reference sequence). This CDR3 is 14 amino acids long. The V and J ends lost 3 bases and 5 bases respectively, with 11 bases between them. This chain's CDR3 is CASSFRGGDQPQHF. The CDR3 DNA reads TGTGCCAGCAGTTTCCGAGGGGGAGATCAGCCCCAGCATTTT.

The DNA for the CDR3 is TGTGCCAGCAGCTTAACGTCTAGCGGGGTCCTTCACGGGGAGCTGTTTTTT. It codes for CASSLTSSGVLHGELFF. V gene TRBV7-2 combines with J gene TRBJ2-2, with 9 positions matching TRBD2. The CDR3 is 17 amino acids. Germline CDR1 reads SGHTA; CDR2 reads FQGNSA. Trimming cost V 2 bases and J 7 bases; bases outside gene matches: 11.

CDR3: CASSLTKSSYEQYF. CDR3 nucleotides: TGTGCCAGCAGTTTGACGAAGAGCTCCTACGAGCAGTACTTC. V is TRBV28 and J is TRBJ2-7; D not resolved. Trimming left V 3 bases short and J 0 bases short, with 9 bases between. Per germline, CDR1 MDHEN and CDR2 SYDVKM. CDR3 size: 14 residues. Using reference TRBV28 and TRBJ2-7 for the parts outside the CDR3, the full variable domain is DVKVTQSSRYLVKRTGEKVFLECVQDMDHENMFWYRQDPGLGLRLIYFSYDVKMKEKGDIPEGYSVSREKKERFSLILESASTNQTSMYLCASSLTKSSYEQYFGPGTRLTVT.